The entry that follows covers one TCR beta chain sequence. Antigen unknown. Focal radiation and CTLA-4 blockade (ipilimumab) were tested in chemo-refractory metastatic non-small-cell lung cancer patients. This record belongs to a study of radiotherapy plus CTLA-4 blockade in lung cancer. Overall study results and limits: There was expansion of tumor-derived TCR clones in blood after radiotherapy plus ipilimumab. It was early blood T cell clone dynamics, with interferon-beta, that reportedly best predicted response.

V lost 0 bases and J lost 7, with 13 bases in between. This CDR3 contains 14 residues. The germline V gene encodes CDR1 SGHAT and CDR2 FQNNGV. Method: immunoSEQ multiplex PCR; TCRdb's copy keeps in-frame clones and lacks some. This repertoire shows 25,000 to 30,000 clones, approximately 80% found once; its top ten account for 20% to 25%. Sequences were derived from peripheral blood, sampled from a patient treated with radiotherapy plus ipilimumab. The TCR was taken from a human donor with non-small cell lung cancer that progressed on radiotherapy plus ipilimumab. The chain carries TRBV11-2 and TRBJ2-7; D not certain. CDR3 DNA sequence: TGTGCCAGCAGCTTAGACACCAGCCTACGAGAGCAGTACTTC. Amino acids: CASSLDTSLREQYF.